These 23 T cell receptor beta chains were sequenced from one sample in a study of shared clonotypes between healthy human individuals. Clones were read by immunoSEQ multiplex PCR, and TCRdb kept only the in-frame ones, dropping some. Among over a million clones, roughly 96% were seen once, and the ten largest hold over 1%. The sequencing sample was made of naive CD4+ T cells sorted from blood. The subset: CD45RA+ positively selected. These receptor sequences come from a man aged 25 to 45 in good health.

The genes are TRBV4-3 and TRBJ2-1; 7 bases fit TRBD2. This CDR3 has 17 residues. Germline V gene data show CDR1 as LGHNA and CDR2 as YSLEER. Unmatched junction bases numbered 12, after V lost 1 base and J lost 6 bases. The CDR3 reads CASSQGPGGRRPNEQFF. CDR3 nucleotides: TGCGCCAGCAGCCAAGGCCCGGGCGGGAGAAGACCCAATGAGCAGTTCTTC.

CDR3 DNA sequence: TGTGCCAGCCACCCCCTGACCTTAGGAATAAACTATGGCTACACCTTC. This sequence encodes CASHPLTLGINYGYTF. V usage is TRBV7-9 and J usage is TRBJ1-2; D is unclear. CDR3 length: 16 amino acids. Trimming removed 8 bases from V and 2 bases from J, with 21 bases in between. The germline CDR1 and CDR2 sequences are SEHNR and FQNEAQ (reference sequence).

This chain connects TRBV2 to TRBJ2-3; D tentatively reads TRBD1 or TRBD2 (5 bases each). V lost 6 bases and J lost 3, with 25 bases in between. The CDR3 contains 18 residues. Germline CDR1 reads SNHLY; CDR2 reads FYNNEI. CDR3 amino acids: CASRGLGVPRVRTDTQYF. As DNA, the CDR3 is TGTGCCAGCAGGGGTCTAGGGGTCCCGCGGGTAAGGACAGATACGCAGTATTTT.

The chain recombines TRBV7-9 with TRBJ1-1; 7 nucleotides match TRBD1. Germline V CDR1 and CDR2: SEHNR, FQNEAQ (reference sequence). With V trimmed by 5 bases and J by 3 bases, 6 bases remained unmatched. CDR3 length equals 14 residues. CDR3 sequence reads: CASSTRTGYTEAFF. As DNA, the CDR3 is TGTGCCAGCAGCACACGGACAGGCTACACTGAAGCTTTCTTT.

The V gene is TRBV5-1, the J gene TRBJ2-7; 11 nucleotides align to TRBD2. Germline values: CDR1 SGHRS, CDR2 YFSETQ. With 4 bases clipped from V and 2 bases from J, the junction kept 2 bases outside the gene matches. The CDR3 covers 14 residues. The CDR3 DNA follows: TGCGCCAGCAGCCGTAGCGGGAGGGCCTACGAGCAGTACTTC. It encodes CASSRSGRAYEQYF.

The V gene is TRBV5-6, the J gene TRBJ1-2; 8 nucleotides align to TRBD1. The germline gives CDR1 SGHDT, CDR2 YYEEEE. Unmatched junction bases numbered 16, after V lost 3 bases and J lost 6 bases. The length of the CDR3 is 17 residues. In DNA form, the CDR3 reads TGTGCCAGCAGCTACCACCCTCGAGGACAGGGATCCCATGGCTACACCTTC. It yields the protein CASSYHPRGQGSHGYTF.

The V gene is TRBV4-1, the J gene TRBJ2-2, with D unresolved. The germline gives CDR1 MGHRA, CDR2 YSYEKL. Trimming removed 4 bases at V and 4 bases at J, with 7 bases between. The CDR3 contains 13 residues. The CDR3 sequence is CASSRVGTGELFF. The CDR3 DNA follows: TGCGCCAGCAGCCGAGTAGGCACCGGGGAGCTGTTTTTT.

Only a few counts were recorded for this clone. At one boundary the junction diverges from the germline segment, which might be a read error. V and J are TRBV7-6 and TRBJ1-2; 8 bases are shared with TRBD1. This CDR3 region has 12 residues. Germline assignment: CDR1 SGHVS and CDR2 FNYEAQ. The CDR3 sequence is CVAGQDNYGYTF. In nucleotides, the CDR3 is TGTGTCGCGGGACAGGATAACTACGGCTACACCTTC. Together with reference TRBV7-6 and TRBJ1-2, the CDR3 gives the full variable domain: GAGVSQSPRYKVTKRGQDVALRCDPISGHVSLYWYRQALGQGPEFLTYFNYEAQQDKSGLPNDRFSAERPEGSISTLTIQRTEQRDSAMYRCVAGQDNYGYTFGSGTRLTVV.

The chain couples TRBV5-1 to TRBJ2-7, with D tentatively TRBD2 (6 bases). V lost 0 bases to trimming and J lost 5 bases, with 15 bases between them. Per the germline V gene, CDR1 is SGHRS and CDR2 is YFSETQ. The CDR3 is 15 residues long. CDR3 amino acids: CASSLGRLASHEQYF. The CDR3 DNA reads TGCGCCAGCAGCTTGGGACGGCTAGCGTCCCACGAGCAGTACTTC.

This clone came up once. The CDR3 coding sequence is TGTGCCAGCAGGCTGGGGGGACCCACAGATACGCAGTATTTT. Translated: CASRLGGPTDTQYF. The chain carries TRBV6-8 and TRBJ2-3; weak D call: TRBD2 (6 bases). The germline V gene has CDR1 MNHGY and CDR2 SAAAGT. The CDR3 spans 14 residues. The V and J ends lost 6 bases and 2 bases respectively, with 12 bases between them.

The chain recombines TRBV9 with TRBJ2-3; 7 nucleotides agree with TRBD2. Germline CDR1 and CDR2: SGDLS and YYNGEE. Unmatched junction bases numbered 4, after V lost 4 bases and J lost 2 bases. The CDR3 consists of 14 residues. The CDR3 DNA sequence: TGTGCCAGCAGCAGAAGCGGGGCCACAGATACGCAGTATTTT. It codes for CASSRSGATDTQYF.

The chain uses TRBV29-1 and TRBJ1-1; D ambiguous. V lost 6 bases, J lost 11 bases, and 13 bases lay in between. The CDR3 has 10 residues. The V gene's germline CDR1 is SQVTM and CDR2 ANQGSEA. In DNA, the CDR3 is TGCAGCGTGGTCGGGTGGTGGGCTTTCTTT. This translates into CSVVGWWAFF.

The chain is built from TRBV12-1 and TRBJ1-3; the table's D gene call, TRBD1, was not cross checked with the DNA. TRBV12-1 is a pseudogene locus. This CDR3 region has 20 residues. For the CDR3, the DNA is TGTGCCAGCAGCGCCAAAAGGGACCGGGAGGGACAGGGAAATAGAAACACCATATATTTT. Translated, it gives CASSAKRDREGQGNRNTIYF.

This clone was seen once. This rearrangement joins TRBV28 to TRBJ2-7; 8 bases fit TRBD2. The CDR3 spans 15 residues. V lost 3 bases, J lost 4 bases, and 8 bases stayed unmatched. The germline V gene encodes CDR1 MDHEN and CDR2 SYDVKM. As DNA, the CDR3 is TGTGCCAGCAGTTTTCCCGGGACTAGTGAATACGAGCAGTACTTC. This gives the protein CASSFPGTSEYEQYF.

This chain connects TRBV18 to TRBJ2-7; 10 bases match TRBD2. This CDR3 region has 18 residues. Germline CDR1 reads KGHSH; CDR2 reads LQKENI. The J segment lost 0 bases and the V segment lost 5 bases, leaving 13 bases of the junction unmatched. The CDR3 reads CASSSRRSGRTLSYEQYF. The CDR3 coding sequence is TGTGCCAGCTCATCGCGTCGTAGCGGGAGGACCCTCTCCTACGAGCAGTACTTC.

The chain joins TRBV25-1 to TRBJ2-5, with D perhaps matching TRBD1 (6 bases). Germline lookup yields CDR1 MGHDK and CDR2 SYGVNS. The CDR3 has 14 amino acids. V lost 4 bases and J lost 0, with 9 bases in between. The CDR3 sequence is CASSGQAYQETQYF. DNA for the CDR3: TGTGCCAGCAGTGGACAGGCCTACCAAGAGACCCAGTACTTC.

The V call is TRBV9, the J call TRBJ2-6, with D possibly matching TRBD2 (5 bases). Trimming took off 0 bases at V and 4 bases at J, with 17 bases between the two ends. Germline V gene data show CDR1 as SGDLS and CDR2 as YYNGEE. The CDR3 runs 18 residues. For the CDR3, the DNA is TGTGCCAGCAGCGTAGGCGGCAGGAGACTATCCGGGGCCAACGTCCTGACTTTC. Residues: CASSVGGRRLSGANVLTF.

The CDR3 protein is CASSQVRLGTGILYF. The CDR3 nucleotides are TGTGCCAGCAGCCAAGTACGGCTAGGTACAGGGATTTTGTACTTC. The rearrangement links TRBV14 to TRBJ2-7; a weak D match, TRBD1 (6 bases). The CDR3 runs 15 residues. With 1 base removed from V and 12 bases from J, the gap between germline ends came to 22 bases. Germline V gene lookup returns CDR1 SGHDN and CDR2 FVKESK.

Of note for this clone: Other DNA sequences within the sample encode an identical CDR3. V and J are TRBV9 and TRBJ1-5; D ambiguous. This CDR3 is built from 15 residues. V dropped 0 bases and J dropped 0 bases, with 7 bases sitting between them. Germline V gene lookup returns CDR1 SGDLS and CDR2 YYNGEE. The DNA of the CDR3 is TGTGCCAGCAGCGTAGACGCGTATAGCAATCAGCCCCAGCATTTT. It is translated as CASSVDAYSNQPQHF. Full variable domain (missing parts from reference TRBV9 and TRBJ1-5): DSGVTQTPKHLITATGQRVTLRCSPRSGDLSVYWYQQSLDQGLQFLIQYYNGEERAKGNILERFSAQQFPDLHSELNLSSLELGDSALYFCASSVDAYSNQPQHFGDGTRLSIL.

V and J are TRBV7-3 and TRBJ2-1, with a tentative D call TRBD2 (6 bases). CDR1 SGHTA and CDR2 FQGTGA come from the germline V gene. The CDR3 is made up of 15 amino acids. Trimming left V 2 bases short and J 0 bases short, with 8 bases between. Here the CDR3 reads CASSLRDFSYNEQFF. CDR3 bases: TGTGCCAGCAGCTTACGGGACTTCTCCTACAATGAGCAGTTCTTC. Together with reference TRBV7-3 and TRBJ2-1, the CDR3 gives the full variable domain: GAGVSQTPSNKVTEKGKYVELRCDPISGHTALYWYRQSLGQGPEFLIYFQGTGAADDSGLPNDRFFAVRPEGSVSTLKIQRTERGDSAVYLCASSLRDFSYNEQFFGPGTRLTVL.

This chain links TRBV5-1 with TRBJ2-7, with 7 nucleotides matching TRBD2. Germline V gene sequence: CDR1 SGHRS, CDR2 YFSETQ. The CDR3 has 15 residues. J gave up 1 base and V 3 bases, and 7 bases lay outside the gene matches. CDR3 sequence reads: CASSYWASGSYEQYF. The CDR3 nucleotides read TGCGCCAGCAGCTACTGGGCTAGCGGATCCTACGAGCAGTACTTC.

This chain joins TRBV5-1 and TRBJ2-2; 7 nucleotides match TRBD2. The CDR3 is 13 amino acids. The ends lost 4 bases at V and 6 bases at J; junction bases unmatched: 3. From germline, CDR1 is SGHRS and CDR2 YFSETQ. The DNA for the CDR3 is TGCGCCAGCAGCACGGGGGGTCCCGGGGAGCTGTTTTTT. It is translated as CASSTGGPGELFF.

This sequence joins TRBV2 and TRBJ2-7, with unresolved D. The CDR3 length is 12 residues. Per germline, CDR1 SNHLY and CDR2 FYNNEI. The V gene lost 8 bases and the J gene lost 2 bases, with 10 bases spanning the gap. CDR3 residues: CASCRPTYEQYF. The CDR3 nucleotides are TGTGCCAGCTGTAGGCCGACCTACGAGCAGTACTTC.